This T cell receptor (beta chain) emerged from a study of blood T cell repertoires in COVID-19. Germline CDR1 LGHNA, CDR2 YSLEER. The CDR3 is made up of 17 amino acids. Trimming shortened V by 0 bases and J by 3 bases, and 17 bases separated the two germline ends. As originally analysed: Using reference gene primer amplification, nucleated cell counts were estimated. Profiling relied on immunoSEQ multiplex PCR, and the TCRdb table lists in-frame clones only, not all of them. The V and J calls and clone size were taken over from that table, and D and trimming were inferred from the DNA. Among over 250,000 clones, roughly 84% were seen once, and the ten largest hold roughly 1.5%. Seattle researchers signed up patients amid active infection and tracked them longitudinally.

Sequencing used peripheral blood. This TCR was sampled from a human donor with COVID-19, enrolled during active disease. The donor label of this sample is uncertain. This rearrangement joins TRBV4-3 to TRBJ1-2; D perhaps matches TRBD1 (5 bases). This CDR3 reads CASSQDDGAGGDYGYTF. The DNA for the CDR3 is TGCGCCAGCAGCCAAGATGATGGAGCGGGGGGAGACTATGGCTACACCTTC.